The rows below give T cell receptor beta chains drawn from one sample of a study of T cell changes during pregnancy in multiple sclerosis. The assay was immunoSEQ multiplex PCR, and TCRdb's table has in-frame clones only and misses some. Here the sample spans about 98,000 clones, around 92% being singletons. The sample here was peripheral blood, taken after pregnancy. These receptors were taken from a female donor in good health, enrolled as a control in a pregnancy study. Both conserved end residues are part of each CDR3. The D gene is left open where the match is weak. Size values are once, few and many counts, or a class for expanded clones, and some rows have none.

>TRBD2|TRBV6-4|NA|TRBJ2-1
CASSLTSRSDEQFF
TGTGCCAGCAGTTTGACTAGCAGGAGTGATGAGCAGTTCTTC
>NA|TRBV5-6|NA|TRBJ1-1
CASSLAATGATEAFF
TGTGCCAGCAGCTTGGCTGCGACAGGAGCCACTGAAGCTTTCTTT
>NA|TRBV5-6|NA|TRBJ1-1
CASSLWGGLTEAFF
TGTGCCAGCAGCTTGTGGGGGGGGCTCACTGAAGCTTTCTTT
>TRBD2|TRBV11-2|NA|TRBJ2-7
CASSFEKPGLGLFYEQYF
TGTGCCAGCAGCTTCGAAAAACCGGGACTAGGGCTATTCTACGAGCAGTACTTC
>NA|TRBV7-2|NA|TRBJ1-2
CASSLDRGANYGYTF
TGTGCCAGCAGCTTAGATCGGGGGGCGAACTATGGCTACACCTTC
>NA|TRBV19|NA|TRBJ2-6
CASSTQGFGRGANVLTF
TGTGCCAGTAGTACACAGGGATTTGGTAGGGGGGCCAACGTCCTGACTTTC
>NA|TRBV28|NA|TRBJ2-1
CASSQTVSYNEQFF
TGTGCCAGCAGTCAAACAGTCTCCTACAATGAGCAGTTCTTC
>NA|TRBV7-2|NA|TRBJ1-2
CASSPHPSPTGLYGYTF
TGTGCCAGCAGCCCTCACCCAAGCCCGACAGGTCTCTATGGCTACACCTTC
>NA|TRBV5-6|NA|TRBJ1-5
CASSLREGLGNQPQHF
TGTGCCAGCAGCCTCCGCGAGGGTCTCGGCAATCAGCCCCAGCATTTT
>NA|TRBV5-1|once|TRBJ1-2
CASSLANGGNYGYTF
TGCGCCAGCAGCCTGGCCAACGGGGGTAACTATGGCTACACCTTC
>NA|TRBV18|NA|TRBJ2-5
CASSGGLALETQYF
TGTGCCAGCTCCGGTGGGCTAGCGCTGGAGACCCAGTACTTC
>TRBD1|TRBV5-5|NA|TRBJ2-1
CASGTGGVISGSGNEQFF
TGTGCCAGCGGGACAGGGGGGGTTATCAGCGGGAGTGGTAATGAGCAGTTCTTC
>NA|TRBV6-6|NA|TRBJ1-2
CASVQGPPFDYGYTF
TGTGCCAGCGTTCAGGGTCCCCCTTTCGACTATGGCTACACCTTC
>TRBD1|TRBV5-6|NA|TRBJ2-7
CASSSLTGGYEQYF
TGTGCCAGCAGCTCTCTAACAGGGGGCTACGAGCAGTACTTC
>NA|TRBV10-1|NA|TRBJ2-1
CASSELRGGEQFF
TGCGCCAGCAGTGAGTTAAGGGGAGGTGAGCAGTTCTTC
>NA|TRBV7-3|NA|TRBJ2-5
CASSLGVTGTQYF
TGTGCCAGCAGCTTAGGGGTTACAGGGACCCAGTACTTC
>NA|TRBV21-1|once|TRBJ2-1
CASSTQTSGRDPDRDSYNEQFF
TGTGCCAGCAGCACGCAAACTAGCGGGAGGGATCCCGACCGAGACTCCTACAATGAGCAGTTCTTC
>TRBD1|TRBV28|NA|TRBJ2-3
CASRHRDRVSDTQYF
TGTGCCAGCAGACACCGGGACAGGGTATCAGATACGCAGTATTTT
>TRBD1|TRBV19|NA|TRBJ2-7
CASSIPGQETYEQYF
TGTGCCAGTAGTATCCCGGGACAGGAGACCTACGAGCAGTACTTC
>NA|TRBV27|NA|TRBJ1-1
CASSFQGVLGTEAFF
TGTGCCAGCAGTTTTCAAGGGGTTCTGGGCACTGAAGCTTTCTTT